These 6 T cell receptor beta chains share one sample of origin, sequenced in a study of T cell responses to AZD1222 COVID-19 vaccine. Sequencing was performed with immunoSEQ multiplex PCR; in TCRdb, only in-frame clones are kept and a portion is missing. The data contain around 260,000 clones, 93% of them seen just once; the ten biggest clones take up around 0.57%. Sequences were derived from peripheral blood, sampled on day 0 of AZD1222 vaccination. The source of these receptors is an adult in good health.

The chain carries TRBV2 and TRBJ1-5; 7 bases align to TRBD1. This CDR3 is built from 13 residues. The V gene's germline CDR1 is SNHLY and CDR2 FYNNEI. The ends lost 6 bases at V and 10 bases at J; junction bases unmatched: 9. The CDR3 is CASSPGQVDPQHF. CDR3 DNA sequence: TGTGCCAGCAGCCCAGGACAGGTCGACCCCCAGCATTTT.

The V and J genes are TRBV30 and TRBJ1-2, with D possibly being TRBD1 (6 bases). Germline loops: CDR1 GTSNPN, CDR2 SVGIG (reference sequence). There are 13 residues in the CDR3. Trimming took off 0 bases at V and 8 bases at J, with 13 bases between the two ends. CDR3 protein: CAWSVPGGRGYTF. In DNA form, the CDR3 reads TGTGCCTGGAGTGTCCCGGGGGGCCGGGGCTACACCTTC. Based on the CDR3 plus reference TRBV30 and TRBJ1-2, the full variable domain is SQTIHQWPATLVQPVGSPLSLECTVEGTSNPNLYWYRQAAGRGLQLLFYSVGIGQISSEVPQNLSASRPQDRQFILSSKKLLLSDSGFYLCAWSVPGGRGYTFGSGTRLTVV.

This clone was seen once. This chain connects TRBV21-1 to TRBJ2-7. TRBV21-1 is designated a pseudogene. The CDR3 contains 17 residues. The CDR3 loop reads CASSKVLSRDGFYEQYF. The CDR3 region has the DNA TGTGCCAGCAGCAAAGTTTTAAGCCGGGACGGGTTCTACGAGCAGTACTTC.

The rearrangement uses TRBV2 and TRBJ2-7, with D possibly matching TRBD2 (5 bases). Germline V gives CDR1 SNHLY, CDR2 FYNNEI. Trimming left V 6 bases short and J 2 bases short, with 17 bases between. The CDR3 is 15 residues long. CDR3 sequence: CASSRTGFSAYEQYF. CDR3 DNA: TGTGCCAGCAGCCGGACGGGATTTTCGGCCTACGAGCAGTACTTC.

The chain is built from TRBV28 and TRBJ1-2; 8 nucleotides line up with TRBD1. Trimming removed 3 bases from V and 2 bases from J; junction bases left unmatched: 5. The CDR3 runs 15 residues. Germline lookup yields CDR1 MDHEN and CDR2 SYDVKM. Here the CDR3 reads CASSFPGQGNYGYTF. The CDR3 DNA reads as TGTGCCAGCAGTTTTCCAGGACAGGGAAACTATGGCTACACCTTC.

The gene calls are TRBV5-1 and TRBJ1-4, with no clear D. This CDR3 is 16 amino acids long. Trimming took off 0 bases at V and 0 bases at J, with 9 bases between the two ends. Germline V lookup: CDR1 SGHRS, CDR2 YFSETQ. This CDR3 is CASSLVVSATNEKLFF. The CDR3 DNA is TGCGCCAGCAGCTTGGTAGTGTCAGCAACTAATGAAAAACTGTTTTTT.